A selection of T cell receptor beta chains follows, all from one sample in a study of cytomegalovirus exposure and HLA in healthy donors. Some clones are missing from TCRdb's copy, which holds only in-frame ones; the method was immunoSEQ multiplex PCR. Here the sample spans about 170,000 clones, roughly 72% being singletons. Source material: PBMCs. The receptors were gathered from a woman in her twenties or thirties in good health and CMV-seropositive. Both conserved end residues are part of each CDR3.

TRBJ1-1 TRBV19 CASIPSGGTEAFF
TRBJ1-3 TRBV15 CATSRAGTGGNTIYF
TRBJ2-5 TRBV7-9 CASSLAQRGRQETQYF
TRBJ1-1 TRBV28 CATITLNTEAFF
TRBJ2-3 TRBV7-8 CASTSARTDTQYF
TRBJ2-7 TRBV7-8 CASSSRQGIGNEQYF
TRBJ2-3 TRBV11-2 CASSRLDTQYF
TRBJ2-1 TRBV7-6 CASSLGTGYNEQFF
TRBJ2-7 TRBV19 CASSIVPGAQRPSEQYF
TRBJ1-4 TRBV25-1 CATRVGGEKLFF
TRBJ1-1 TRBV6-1 CATRDTLRRNTEAFF
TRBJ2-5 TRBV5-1 CASSLPGEETQYF
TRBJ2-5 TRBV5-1 CASSLNTGLETQYF
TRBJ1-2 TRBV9 CASSVADGGGYTF
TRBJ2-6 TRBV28 CASSWTGTGNSEPSSGANVLTF
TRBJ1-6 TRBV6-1 CASSEVRYSPLHF
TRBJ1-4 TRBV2 CATHLRKTNEKLFF
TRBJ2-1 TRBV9 CASSVGLLGGAQSDEQFF
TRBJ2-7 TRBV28 CASSQTSTGNYEQYF
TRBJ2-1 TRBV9 CASSPRLAVDEQFF
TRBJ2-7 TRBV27 CASTSGQGSYEQYF
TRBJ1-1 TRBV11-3 CASSIGTYTEAFF
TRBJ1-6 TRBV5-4 CASSPSTGVRNSPLHF
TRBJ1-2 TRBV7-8 CASRGTGMGGYTF
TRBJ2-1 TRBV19 CASSDYPGLAGVYEQFF
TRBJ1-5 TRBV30 CAWSRTGRRNQPQHF
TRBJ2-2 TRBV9 CASSGPYTGELFF
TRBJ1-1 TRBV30 CAWSDIRDRDFNMNTEAFF
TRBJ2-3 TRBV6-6 CASSLQTDTQYF
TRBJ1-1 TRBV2 CASSEISTGIGTEAFF
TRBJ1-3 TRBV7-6 CASSLGQIVGNTIYF
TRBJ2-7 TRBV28 CASSQDRREQYF
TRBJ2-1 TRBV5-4 CASSLPRTGYNEQFF
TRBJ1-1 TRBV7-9 CASSLALEDRDTEAFF
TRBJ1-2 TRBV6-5 CASSYTGFIGYTF
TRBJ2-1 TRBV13 CASSLAGEGGVEQFF
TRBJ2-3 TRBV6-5 CASSSLAGVTDTQYF